This T cell receptor beta chain was retrieved from a study of blood T cell repertoires in COVID-19. At the level of the study: From T cells, B-cell-depleted T cells, or PBMCs came the material, which was cDNA or gDNA.

Under the authors' procedure: Quantification of nucleated cells was approximated via reference gene primer amplification. Here immunoSEQ multiplex PCR was the method, and the copy in TCRdb shows in-frame clones only, minus some. V, J and clone size are taken as reported in that table, and D and trimming were inferred from the DNA itself. The table lists some 90,000 clones, 83% of them singletons. There are 15 residues in the CDR3. Germline V gene data show CDR1 as KGHSH and CDR2 as LQKENI. With 4 bases clipped from V and 4 bases from J, the junction kept 8 bases outside the gene matches. This rearrangement joins TRBV18 to TRBJ2-3; 7 bases are shared with TRBD1. This sequence originates from a human donor in a cohort sampled during active COVID-19. The specimen sequenced was peripheral blood. The CDR3 DNA is TGTGCCAGCTCACTACCGGGACAGCGCGCAGATACGCAGTATTTT. This codes for CASSLPGQRADTQYF.